What follows are 4 T cell receptor beta chains derived from one specimen sequenced in a study of blood T cell repertoires in COVID-19. Profiled with immunoSEQ multiplex PCR; TCRdb holds only in-frame clones, not every one. The sample holds 140,000 to 150,000 clones, 85% to 90% seen once. The sequenced sample was peripheral blood. Source of these receptors: a woman between 45 and 60 years old with active or convalescent COVID-19.

The chain carries TRBV3-1 (or the pseudogene TRBV3-2) and TRBJ1-1, with 7 nucleotides matching TRBD1. This CDR3 has 12 residues. Germline CDR1 and CDR2: LGHDT and YNNKEL (reference sequence). V lost 8 bases, J lost 4 bases, and 4 bases stayed unmatched. The CDR3 DNA follows: TGTGCCAGCTGCCGGACAGGCACTGAAGCTTTCTTT. Translating gives CASCRTGTEAFF.

This clone was picked up a small number of times. V gene TRBV19 combines with J gene TRBJ2-1; 8 bases map to TRBD1. Germline trimming cut 6 bases from V and 0 bases from J; bases unmatched to any gene: 7. The germline gives CDR1 LNHDA, CDR2 SQIVND (reference sequence). The CDR3 length is 16 residues. The CDR3 region is CASRGPGQGSYNEQFF. In nucleotides, the CDR3 is TGTGCCAGTAGAGGACCCGGACAGGGCTCCTACAATGAGCAGTTCTTC.

This chain links TRBV5-1 with TRBJ1-2; the match to TRBD1 covers 7 bases. The CDR3 has 19 residues. With V trimmed by 0 bases and J by 1 base, 15 bases remained unmatched. In germline, CDR1 is SGHRS, CDR2 YFSETQ. The DNA of the CDR3 is TGCGCCAGCAGCTTGGCCCTAGTTCAGGGGGTCTTTCTTAACTATGGCTACACCTTC. Its protein product is CASSLALVQGVFLNYGYTF.

The chain joins TRBV29-1 to TRBJ1-1; 7 nucleotides agree with TRBD1. Trimming took 3 bases from V and 0 from J; bases not matched to a gene: 10. This CDR3 has 16 residues. The germline gives CDR1 SQVTM, CDR2 ANQGSEA. Here the CDR3 reads CSVDSRTGLMNTEAFF. The CDR3 coding sequence is TGCAGCGTTGATAGCAGGACAGGACTCATGAACACTGAAGCTTTCTTT.